This T cell receptor (beta chain) was sequenced in a study of shared clonotypes between healthy human individuals. Study conclusions and caveats: The genetic and exposure-history diversity represented was limited by few donors.

In regard to this clone: What it recognizes is unknown.

The study ran the assay at deep level. Only in-frame clones appear in the TCRdb table, and some are missing; sequencing was by immunoSEQ multiplex PCR. This table has about 2 million clones, roughly 94% appearing once. Naive CD8 isolation took CD45RO-negative cells positively selected for CCR7 and excluded terminally differentiated effector memory CD45RA+ cells. The clonotype originates from a man aged 18 to 35 in good health. The sample taken for sequencing was naive CD8+ T cells sorted from blood.

CDR3 protein: CASSDWGLYNEQFF. CDR3 sequence (DNA): TGTGCCAGCAGTGACTGGGGACTTTATAATGAGCAGTTCTTC. The chain carries TRBV25-1 and TRBJ2-1, with D perhaps TRBD2 (6 bases). The germline V gene encodes CDR1 MGHDK and CDR2 SYGVNS. The CDR3 is made up of 14 amino acids. The V end lost 3 bases, the J end lost 7 bases, and 13 bases lay between the germline ends.